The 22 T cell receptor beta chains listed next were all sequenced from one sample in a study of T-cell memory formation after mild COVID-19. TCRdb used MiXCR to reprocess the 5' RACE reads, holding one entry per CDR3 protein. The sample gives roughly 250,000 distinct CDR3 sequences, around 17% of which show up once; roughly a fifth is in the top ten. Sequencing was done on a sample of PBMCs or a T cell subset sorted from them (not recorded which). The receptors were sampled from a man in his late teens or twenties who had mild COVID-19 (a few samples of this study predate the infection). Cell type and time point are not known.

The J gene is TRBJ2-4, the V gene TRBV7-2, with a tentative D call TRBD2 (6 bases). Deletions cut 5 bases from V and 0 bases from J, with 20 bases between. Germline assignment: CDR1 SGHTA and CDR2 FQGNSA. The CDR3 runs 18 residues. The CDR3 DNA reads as TGTGCCAGCAGCCCGGGACCCCCGGAGGGGATAGCCAAAAACATTCAGTACTTC. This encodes CASSPGPPEGIAKNIQYF.

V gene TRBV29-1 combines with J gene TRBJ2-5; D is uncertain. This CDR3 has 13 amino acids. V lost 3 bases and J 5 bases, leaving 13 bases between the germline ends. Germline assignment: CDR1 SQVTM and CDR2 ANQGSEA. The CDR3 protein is CSVDFPAGETQYF. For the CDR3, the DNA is TGCAGCGTTGATTTTCCAGCAGGCGAGACCCAGTACTTC. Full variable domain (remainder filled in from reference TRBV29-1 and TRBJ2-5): SAVISQKPSRDICQRGTSLTIQCQVDSQVTMMFWYRQQPGQSLTLIATANQGSEATYESGFVIDKFPISRPNLTFSTLTVSNMSPEDSSIYLCSVDFPAGETQYFGPGTRLLVL.

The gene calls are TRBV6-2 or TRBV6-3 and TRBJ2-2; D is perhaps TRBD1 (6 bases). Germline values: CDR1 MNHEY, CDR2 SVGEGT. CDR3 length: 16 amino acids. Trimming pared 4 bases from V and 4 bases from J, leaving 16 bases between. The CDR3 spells CASSSGAGDLTGELFF. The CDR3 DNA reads TGTGCCAGCAGTTCCGGTGCAGGGGATCTCACCGGGGAGCTGTTTTTT.

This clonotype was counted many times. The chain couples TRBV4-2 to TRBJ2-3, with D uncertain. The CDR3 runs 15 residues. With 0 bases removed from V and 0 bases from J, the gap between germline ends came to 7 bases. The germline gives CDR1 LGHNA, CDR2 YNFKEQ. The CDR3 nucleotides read TGTGCCAGCAGCCAAGATTCAGGTAGCACAGATACGCAGTATTTT. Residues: CASSQDSGSTDTQYF.

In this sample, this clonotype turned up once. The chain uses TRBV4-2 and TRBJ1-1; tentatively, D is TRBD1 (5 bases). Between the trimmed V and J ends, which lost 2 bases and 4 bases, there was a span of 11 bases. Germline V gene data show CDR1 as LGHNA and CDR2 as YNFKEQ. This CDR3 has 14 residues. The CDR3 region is CASSQSRVSTEAFF. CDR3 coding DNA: TGTGCCAGCAGCCAATCCAGGGTCAGCACTGAAGCTTTCTTT.

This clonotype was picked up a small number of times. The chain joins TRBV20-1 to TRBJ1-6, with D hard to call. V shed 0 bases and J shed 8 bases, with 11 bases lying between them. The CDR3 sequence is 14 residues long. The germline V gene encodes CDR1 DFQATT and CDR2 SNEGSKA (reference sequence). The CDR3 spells CSARDPVKDSPLHF. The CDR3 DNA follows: TGCAGTGCTAGAGATCCGGTTAAGGATTCACCCCTCCACTTT.

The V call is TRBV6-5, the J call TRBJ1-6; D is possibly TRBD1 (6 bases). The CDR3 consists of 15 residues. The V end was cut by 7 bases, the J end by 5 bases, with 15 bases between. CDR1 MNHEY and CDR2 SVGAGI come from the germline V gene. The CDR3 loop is CASTPDRPNNSPLHF. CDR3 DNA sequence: TGTGCCAGCACACCGGACAGACCAAATAATTCACCCCTCCACTTT.

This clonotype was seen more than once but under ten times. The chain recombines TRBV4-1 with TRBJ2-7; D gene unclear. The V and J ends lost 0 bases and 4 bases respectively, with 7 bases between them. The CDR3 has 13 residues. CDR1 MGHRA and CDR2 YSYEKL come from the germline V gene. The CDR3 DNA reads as TGCGCCAGCAGCCAAGAACAGTATTACGAGCAGTACTTC. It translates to CASSQEQYYEQYF.

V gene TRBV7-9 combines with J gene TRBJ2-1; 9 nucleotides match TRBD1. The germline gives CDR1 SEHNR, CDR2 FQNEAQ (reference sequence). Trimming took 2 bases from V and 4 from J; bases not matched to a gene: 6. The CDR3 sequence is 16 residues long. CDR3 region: CASSLPPGTGYNEQFF. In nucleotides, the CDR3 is TGTGCCAGCAGCTTACCCCCCGGGACAGGGTACAATGAGCAGTTCTTC. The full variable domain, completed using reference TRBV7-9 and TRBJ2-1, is DTGVSQNPRHKITKRGQNVTFRCDPISEHNRLYWYRQTLGQGPEFLTYFQNEAQLEKSRLLSDRFSAERPKGSFSTLEIQRTEQGDSAMYLCASSLPPGTGYNEQFFGPGTRLTVL.

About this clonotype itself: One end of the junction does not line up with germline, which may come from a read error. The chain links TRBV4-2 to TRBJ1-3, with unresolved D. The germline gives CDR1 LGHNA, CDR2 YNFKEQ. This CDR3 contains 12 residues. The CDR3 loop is CASKETGNTIYF. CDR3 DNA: TGTGCCAGCAAGGAGACTGGGAACACCATATATTTT.

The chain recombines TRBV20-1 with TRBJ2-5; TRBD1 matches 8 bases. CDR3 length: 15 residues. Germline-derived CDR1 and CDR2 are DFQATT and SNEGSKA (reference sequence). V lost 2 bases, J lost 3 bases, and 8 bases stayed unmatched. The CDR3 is CSARRPGGPKETQYF. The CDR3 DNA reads TGCAGTGCTAGACGTCCAGGGGGCCCTAAAGAGACCCAGTACTTC.

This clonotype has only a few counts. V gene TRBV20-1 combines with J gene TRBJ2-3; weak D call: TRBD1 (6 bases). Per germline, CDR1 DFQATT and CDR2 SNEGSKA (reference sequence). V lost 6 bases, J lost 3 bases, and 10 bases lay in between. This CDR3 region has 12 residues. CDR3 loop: CSARTATDTQYF. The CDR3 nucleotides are TGCAGTGCCCGGACAGCAACAGATACGCAGTATTTT.

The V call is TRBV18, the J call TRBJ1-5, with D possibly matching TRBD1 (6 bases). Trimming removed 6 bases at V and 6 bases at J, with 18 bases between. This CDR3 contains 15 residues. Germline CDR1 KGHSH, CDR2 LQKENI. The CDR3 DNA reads TGTGCCAGCTCCCCCCAAAGGGGGGGGGGTCAGCCCCAGCATTTT. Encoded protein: CASSPQRGGGQPQHF.

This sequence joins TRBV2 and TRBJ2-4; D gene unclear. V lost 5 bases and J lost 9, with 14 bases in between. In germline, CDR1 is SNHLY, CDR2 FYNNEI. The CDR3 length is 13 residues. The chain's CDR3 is CASSIGELGIQYF. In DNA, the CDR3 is TGTGCCAGCAGTATTGGAGAGTTGGGCATTCAGTACTTC.

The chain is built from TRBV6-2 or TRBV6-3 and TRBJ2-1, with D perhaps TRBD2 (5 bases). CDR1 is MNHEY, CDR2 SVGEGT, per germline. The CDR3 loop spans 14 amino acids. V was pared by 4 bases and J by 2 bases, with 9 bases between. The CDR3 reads CASSFPGTYNEQFF. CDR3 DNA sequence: TGTGCCAGCAGTTTCCCCGGGACCTACAATGAGCAGTTCTTC.

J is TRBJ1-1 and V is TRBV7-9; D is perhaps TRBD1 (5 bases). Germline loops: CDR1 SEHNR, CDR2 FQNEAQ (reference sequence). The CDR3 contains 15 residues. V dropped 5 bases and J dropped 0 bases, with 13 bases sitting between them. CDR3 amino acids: CASSRTIYLNTEAFF. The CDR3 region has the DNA TGTGCCAGCAGCAGGACAATCTACTTGAACACTGAAGCTTTCTTT.

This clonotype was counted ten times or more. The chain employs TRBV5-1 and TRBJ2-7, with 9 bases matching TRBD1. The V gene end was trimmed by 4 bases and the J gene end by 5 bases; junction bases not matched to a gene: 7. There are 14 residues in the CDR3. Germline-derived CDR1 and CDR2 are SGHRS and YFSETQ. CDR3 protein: CASSAGQGLDEQYF. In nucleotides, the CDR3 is TGCGCCAGCAGCGCGGGACAGGGTTTGGACGAGCAGTACTTC.

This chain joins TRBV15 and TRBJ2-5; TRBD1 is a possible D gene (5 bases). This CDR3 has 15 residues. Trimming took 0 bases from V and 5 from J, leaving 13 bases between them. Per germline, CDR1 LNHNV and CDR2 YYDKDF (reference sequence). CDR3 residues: CATSREGRDVETQYF. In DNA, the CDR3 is TGTGCCACCAGCAGAGAAGGCAGGGATGTGGAGACCCAGTACTTC.

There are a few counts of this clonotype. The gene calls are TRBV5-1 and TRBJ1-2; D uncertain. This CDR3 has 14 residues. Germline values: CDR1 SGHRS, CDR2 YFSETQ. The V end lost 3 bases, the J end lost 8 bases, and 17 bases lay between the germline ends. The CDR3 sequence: CASSSPSPAPGYTF. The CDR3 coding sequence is TGCGCCAGCAGCTCACCATCGCCGGCCCCCGGCTACACCTTC. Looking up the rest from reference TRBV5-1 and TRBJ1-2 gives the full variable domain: KAGVTQTPRYLIKTRGQQVTLSCSPISGHRSVSWYQQTPGQGLQFLFEYFSETQRNKGNFPGRFSGRQFSNSRSEMNVSTLELGDSALYLCASSSPSPAPGYTFGSGTRLTVV.

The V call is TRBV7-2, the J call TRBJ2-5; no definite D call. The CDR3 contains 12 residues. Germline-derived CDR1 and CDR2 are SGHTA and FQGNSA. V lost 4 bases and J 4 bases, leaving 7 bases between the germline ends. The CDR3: CASSWAGETQYF. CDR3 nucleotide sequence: TGTGCCAGCAGCTGGGCAGGAGAGACCCAGTACTTC.

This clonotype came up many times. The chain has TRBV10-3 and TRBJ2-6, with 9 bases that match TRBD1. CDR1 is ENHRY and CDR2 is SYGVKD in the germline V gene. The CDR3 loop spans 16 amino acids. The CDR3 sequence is CASVPGQGTGANVLTF. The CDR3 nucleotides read TGTGCTTCAGTCCCGGGACAGGGAACCGGGGCCAACGTCCTGACTTTC.

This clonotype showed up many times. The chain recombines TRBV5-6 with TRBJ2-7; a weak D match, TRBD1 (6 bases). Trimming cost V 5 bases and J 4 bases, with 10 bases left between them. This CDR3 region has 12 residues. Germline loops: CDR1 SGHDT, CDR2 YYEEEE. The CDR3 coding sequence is TGTGCCAGCAGTCGGGACAAATACGAGCAGTACGTC. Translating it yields CASSRDKYEQYV.